Below, 27 T cell receptor beta chains from the same sample are listed, as sequenced in a study of T-cell reconstitution after alpha-beta-depleted transplantation in children. Unique molecular identifiers were incorporated during preparation of the TCRbeta library. One entry per CDR3 protein results from TCRdb running MiXCR on the PCR reads. Among fewer than 700,000 distinct CDR3 sequences listed, 10% to 15% were seen once. The sample was PBMCs, mostly from graft donor cells, taken 360 days after TCRalphabeta/CD19-depleted stem cell transplant. Source of these receptors: a male patient younger than 18 who had a stem cell transplant for acute myeloid leukemia, so the T cells may come from the graft donor.

The chain has TRBV4-3 and TRBJ2-4; D gene uncertain. Per germline, CDR1 LGHNA and CDR2 YSLEER. Trimming removed 10 bases at V and 1 base at J, with 11 bases between. The CDR3 has 13 amino acids. The CDR3 is CATPTAAKNIQYF. The CDR3 region has the DNA TGCGCCACTCCGACCGCCGCCAAAAACATTCAGTACTTC.

This clonotype appeared a few times. This chain joins TRBV20-1 and TRBJ2-7, with D perhaps given as TRBD1 or TRBD2 (5 bases each). CDR1 is DFQATT and CDR2 is SNEGSKA in the germline V gene (reference sequence). The CDR3 sequence is 14 residues long. Trimming removed 0 bases from V and 1 base from J, with 10 bases in between. This CDR3 reads CSARDGDGSYEQYF. Written as DNA, the CDR3 is TGCAGTGCTAGAGATGGGGACGGTTCCTACGAGCAGTACTTC.

V gene TRBV4-2 combines with J gene TRBJ2-1; 10 nucleotides agree with TRBD2. This CDR3 has 15 amino acids. The V gene's germline CDR1 is LGHNA and CDR2 YNFKEQ. With 4 bases clipped from V and 8 bases from J, the junction kept 8 bases outside the gene matches. The CDR3 loop is CASSLEAGGSDEQFF. CDR3 DNA: TGTGCCAGCAGCCTCGAAGCGGGAGGGAGTGATGAGCAGTTCTTC.

This clonotype occurred a few times. This chain connects TRBV20-1 to TRBJ2-1, with 7 bases fitting TRBD1. The CDR3 loop spans 14 amino acids. Trimming at V came to 3 bases and at J to 4 bases, leaving 6 bases not matched to a gene. The germline CDR1 and CDR2 sequences are DFQATT and SNEGSKA (reference sequence). The CDR3 nucleotides read TGCAGTGCTAGCCGGGACAGAGGTTACAATGAGCAGTTCTTC. Translation gives CSASRDRGYNEQFF.

This clonotype was seen a few times. V is TRBV27 and J is TRBJ2-7, with D perhaps TRBD1 (5 bases). The CDR3 has 16 amino acids. Per the germline V gene, CDR1 is MNHEY and CDR2 is SMNVEV (reference sequence). The V end lost 4 bases, the J end lost 0 bases, and 16 bases lay between the germline ends. In DNA form, the CDR3 reads TGTGCCAGCAGTTCTTCCTCGACAGTTTCCTCCTACGAGCAGTACTTC. Translating gives CASSSSSTVSSYEQYF.

This clonotype has at least ten counts. This chain uses TRBV4-3 with TRBJ2-7, with 10 positions matching TRBD2. V dropped 2 bases and J dropped 3; count of bases not matched to a gene: 13. This CDR3 contains 18 residues. CDR1 is LGHNA and CDR2 is YSLEER in the germline V gene. CDR3 nucleotides: TGCGCCAGCAGCCAAATGCCAGTCTTAGCGGGGGGAAACTACGAGCAGTACTTC. Residues: CASSQMPVLAGGNYEQYF.

In its sample, this clonotype was seen a few times. V gene TRBV30 combines with J gene TRBJ2-1, with D possibly TRBD2 on 6 matching bases. With 2 bases removed from V and 10 bases from J, the gap between germline ends came to 9 bases. From germline, CDR1 is GTSNPN and CDR2 SVGIG (reference sequence). The CDR3 runs 11 residues. Here the CDR3 reads CAWSRLVEQFF. The CDR3 coding sequence is TGTGCCTGGAGTAGACTAGTCGAGCAGTTCTTC.

This clonotype has a handful of counts. The chain couples TRBV9 to TRBJ2-1; 8 bases match TRBD2. The V gene end was trimmed by 2 bases and the J gene end by 1 base; junction bases not matched to a gene: 5. The CDR3 runs to 16 residues. The germline V gene encodes CDR1 SGDLS and CDR2 YYNGEE. This CDR3 reads CASSVGRGESYNEQFF. Written as DNA, the CDR3 is TGTGCCAGCAGCGTCGGGAGGGGCGAATCCTACAATGAGCAGTTCTTC.

This clonotype was observed a few times. The genes are TRBV29-1 and TRBJ2-1; D tentatively reads TRBD1 or TRBD2 (5 bases each). Trimming pared 8 bases from V and 4 bases from J, leaving 24 bases between. There are 16 residues in the CDR3. Germline V CDR1 and CDR2: SQVTM, ANQGSEA. The CDR3 DNA follows: TGCAGCACTAATCGTTGGACTGGGGACGTGTACAATGAGCAGTTCTTC. Translating it yields CSTNRWTGDVYNEQFF.

This clonotype was seen repeatedly, ten times or more. The V gene is TRBV12-3 or TRBV12-4, the J gene TRBJ2-3; 8 nucleotides agree with TRBD2. V dropped 2 bases and J dropped 2; count of bases not matched to a gene: 3. The CDR3 runs to 15 residues. The CDR3 sequence is CASSLQAGVTDTQYF. The CDR3 coding sequence is TGTGCCAGCAGTTTACAAGCGGGGGTCACAGATACGCAGTATTTT.

There are many counts of this clonotype. The CDR3 DNA reads TGTGCCAGCGCACTAGTAAGCGGCAGCGAGCAGTACTTC. It specifies CASALVSGSEQYF. The chain uses TRBV18 and TRBJ2-7; possible D gene TRBD2, 5 bases. The ends were cut back, 8 bases at V and 6 bases at J, with 17 bases in the middle. CDR3 length: 13 residues. Germline V gene sequence: CDR1 KGHSH, CDR2 LQKENI.

This clonotype was seen many times. The rearrangement links TRBV7-9 to TRBJ1-5; D is uncertain. V was shortened by 5 bases and J by 1 base, with 6 bases between the two germline ends. Germline assignment: CDR1 SEHNR and CDR2 FQNEAQ (reference sequence). This CDR3 comprises 13 residues. In DNA, the CDR3 is TGTGCCAGCAGCCCCCTGAGCAATCAGCCCCAGCATTTT. This sequence encodes CASSPLSNQPQHF.

The chain has TRBV9 and TRBJ2-1; weak D call: TRBD1 (7 bases). This CDR3 spans 20 amino acids. Trimming cost V 1 base and J 2 bases, with 25 bases left between them. The germline gives CDR1 SGDLS, CDR2 YYNGEE. The CDR3 region is CASSVTSRNRRDSTYNEQFF. In nucleotides, the CDR3 is TGTGCCAGCAGCGTAACCAGTCGGAATCGGAGGGACAGCACCTACAATGAGCAGTTCTTC.

The chain combines TRBV6-5 with TRBJ2-7, with no clear D. This CDR3 is 11 amino acids long. CDR1 and CDR2 (germline): MNHEY, SVGAGI. The germline V and J ends were trimmed by 8 bases and 7 bases, with 12 bases remaining between them. The CDR3 loop is CASYPLWEQYF. CDR3 sequence (DNA): TGTGCCAGCTACCCCCTGTGGGAGCAGTACTTC.

This clonotype was counted at least ten times. This chain uses TRBV21-1 with TRBJ2-1; TRBD1, the table's D call, was not compared with the DNA. TRBV21-1 corresponds to a pseudogene. The CDR3 is made up of 17 amino acids. CDR3 nucleotide sequence: TGTGCCAGCAGCAAAGGGGATCAGGCTCTCTCCTACAATGAGCAGTTCTTC. This encodes CASSKGDQALSYNEQFF.

Only a few counts were recorded for this clonotype. The rearrangement links TRBV29-1 to TRBJ1-1; 7 bases fit TRBD1. Germline CDR1 SQVTM, CDR2 ANQGSEA. The ends lost 7 bases at V and 4 bases at J; junction bases unmatched: 12. This CDR3 is built from 14 residues. The CDR3 loop is CSAYGTGAGTEAFF. The CDR3 region has the DNA TGCAGCGCGTACGGCACAGGGGCGGGCACTGAAGCTTTCTTT.

V gene TRBV14 combines with J gene TRBJ2-5; tentative D call: TRBD2 (5 bases). Trimming took off 1 base at V and 5 bases at J, with 17 bases between the two ends. This CDR3 is built from 16 residues. Germline assignment: CDR1 SGHDN and CDR2 FVKESK. The CDR3 protein is CASSQGGSSAYETQYF. The CDR3 nucleotides are TGTGCCAGCAGCCAAGGAGGGTCTAGTGCGTACGAGACCCAGTACTTC.

V is TRBV6-2 or TRBV6-3 and J is TRBJ2-2; TRBD1 is a possible D gene (5 bases). There are 17 residues in the CDR3. Trimming pared 4 bases from V and 3 bases from J, leaving 18 bases between. In germline, CDR1 is MNHEY, CDR2 SVGEGT. The CDR3 region has the DNA TGTGCCAGCAGTTTGGGGCGCCCCGACGCTGACACCGGGGAGCTGTTTTTT. It codes for CASSLGRPDADTGELFF.

The rearrangement uses TRBV29-1 and TRBJ2-7; 7 positions match TRBD1. V gave up 0 bases and J gave up 1 base; unmatched junction bases: 6. This CDR3 region has 15 residues. Germline V gene sequence: CDR1 SQVTM, CDR2 ANQGSEA. This chain's CDR3 is CSVEDGQAYSYEQYV. The CDR3 nucleotides are TGCAGCGTTGAAGATGGACAGGCCTATTCCTACGAGCAGTACGTC.

This clonotype was counted a few times. The gene calls are TRBV6-4 and TRBJ2-5, with D unresolved. This CDR3 is 13 amino acids long. V was trimmed by 4 bases and J by 2 bases, leaving 8 bases between them. Germline V gene sequence: CDR1 MRHNA, CDR2 SNTAGT. The CDR3 nucleotides read TGTGCCAGCAGTGTAAACCGGCAAGAGACCCAGTACTTC. Protein sequence: CASSVNRQETQYF.

This clonotype was recorded at least ten times. The chain joins TRBV29-1 to TRBJ2-3; perhaps D is TRBD1 or TRBD2 (5 bases each). Germline V CDR1 and CDR2: SQVTM, ANQGSEA. This CDR3 has 13 residues. Trimming removed 6 bases from V and 2 bases from J, with 12 bases in between. The CDR3 protein is CSVGRILTDTQYF. The CDR3 DNA reads as TGCAGCGTGGGACGGATCCTCACAGATACGCAGTATTTT.

This clonotype was counted only a few times. The rearrangement uses TRBV20-1 and TRBJ2-2, with 10 bases that match TRBD2. V shed 1 base, J shed 7 bases, and the junction held 12 bases outside the gene matches. The CDR3 length is 17 residues. Germline CDR1 and CDR2: DFQATT and SNEGSKA (reference sequence). In nucleotides, the CDR3 is TGCAGTGCTAGAGCGGAGCGGGAGGGCCTTGGGTACGGGGAGCTGTTTTTT. This translates into CSARAEREGLGYGELFF.

This clonotype was counted ten times or more. The rearrangement links TRBV6-5 to TRBJ2-2; no clear D. This CDR3 is built from 15 residues. In germline, CDR1 is MNHEY, CDR2 SVGAGI. V gave up 0 bases and J gave up 1 base, with 6 bases separating them. The CDR3 DNA is TGTGCCAGCAGTTACTCTGAAGTGAACACCGGGGAGCTGTTTTTT. This translates into CASSYSEVNTGELFF.

This clonotype was seen only a few times. This rearrangement joins TRBV7-2 to TRBJ2-5; possible D gene TRBD1, 6 bases. Trimming shortened V by 4 bases and J by 0 bases, and 15 bases separated the two germline ends. The CDR3 spans 16 residues. CDR1 and CDR2 from the germline V gene are SGHTA and FQGNSA. CDR3 sequence (DNA): TGTGCCAGCAGCTCCGACAGGTTCCTGTACCAAGAGACCCAGTACTTC. This translates into CASSSDRFLYQETQYF.

A few counts support this clonotype. The J gene is TRBJ2-2, the V gene TRBV6-5, with 10 bases lining up with TRBD2. V was pared by 6 bases and J by 3 bases, with 10 bases of the junction left unmatched. The CDR3 runs 17 residues. CDR1 MNHEY and CDR2 SVGAGI come from the germline V gene. This CDR3 is CASSLGTSGTHTGELFF. Here the CDR3 DNA reads TGTGCCAGCAGCCTCGGTACTAGCGGGACCCACACCGGGGAGCTGTTTTTT.

This clonotype was found a few times. This chain connects TRBV12-3 or TRBV12-4 to TRBJ2-7; a weak D match, TRBD2 (5 bases). This CDR3 region has 15 residues. The germline V and J ends were trimmed by 3 bases and 2 bases, with 14 bases remaining between them. CDR3 DNA: TGTGCCAGCAGTTTTAGCGCACTCGGGGCCTACGAGCAGTACTTC. Translated, it gives CASSFSALGAYEQYF.

This clonotype came up many times. The chain joins TRBV7-2 to TRBJ2-7, with D perhaps matching TRBD2 (5 bases). Looked up from germline, CDR1 is SGHTA and CDR2 is FQGNSA. V was clipped by 3 bases and J by 12 bases, with 15 bases between them. The CDR3 spans 12 residues. CDR3 sequence (DNA): TGTGCCAGCAGCTTGGACTCCCAGCGCCGGTACTTC. Its translation is CASSLDSQRRYF.